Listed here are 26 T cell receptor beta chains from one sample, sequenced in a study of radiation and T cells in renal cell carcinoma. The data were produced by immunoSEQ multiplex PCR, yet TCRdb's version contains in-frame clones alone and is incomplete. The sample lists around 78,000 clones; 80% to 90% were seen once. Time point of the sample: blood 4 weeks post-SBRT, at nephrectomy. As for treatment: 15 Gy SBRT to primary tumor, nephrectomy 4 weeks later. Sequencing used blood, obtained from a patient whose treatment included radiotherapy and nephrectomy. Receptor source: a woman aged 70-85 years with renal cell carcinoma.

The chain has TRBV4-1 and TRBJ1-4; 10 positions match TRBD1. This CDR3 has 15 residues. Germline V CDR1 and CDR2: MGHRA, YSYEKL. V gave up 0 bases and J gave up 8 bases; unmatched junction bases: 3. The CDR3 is CASSQEGTGAEKLFF. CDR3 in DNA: TGCGCCAGCAGCCAAGAGGGGACAGGGGCGGAAAAACTGTTTTTT.

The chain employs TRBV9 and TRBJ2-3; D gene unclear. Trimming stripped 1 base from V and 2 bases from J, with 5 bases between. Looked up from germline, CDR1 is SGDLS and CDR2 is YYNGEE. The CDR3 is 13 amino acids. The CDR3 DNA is TGTGCCAGCAGCGTAATCCCCACAGATACGCAGTATTTT. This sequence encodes CASSVIPTDTQYF.

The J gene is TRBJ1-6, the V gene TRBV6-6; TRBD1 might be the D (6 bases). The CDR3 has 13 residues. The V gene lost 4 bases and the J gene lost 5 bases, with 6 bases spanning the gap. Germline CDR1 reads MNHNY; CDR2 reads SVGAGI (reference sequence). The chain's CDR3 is CASSSGDNSPLHF. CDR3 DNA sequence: TGTGCCAGCAGTTCAGGGGATAATTCACCCCTCCACTTT.

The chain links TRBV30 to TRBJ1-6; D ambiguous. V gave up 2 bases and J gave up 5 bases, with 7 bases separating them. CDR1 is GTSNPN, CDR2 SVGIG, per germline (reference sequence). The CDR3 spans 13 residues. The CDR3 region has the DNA TGTGCCTGGAGTCTCAGAAATAATTCACCCCTCCACTTT. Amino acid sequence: CAWSLRNNSPLHF.

In DNA form, the CDR3 reads TGTGCCAGCTGCCCGGGGGGAAGCACAGATACGCAGTATTTT. It codes for CASCPGGSTDTQYF. The chain has TRBV7-9 and TRBJ2-3; 7 bases line up with TRBD2. The length of the CDR3 is 14 residues. Germline V CDR1 and CDR2: SEHNR, FQNEAQ (reference sequence). After removal of 8 bases from V and 0 bases from J, the junction contained 5 bases not matched to a gene.

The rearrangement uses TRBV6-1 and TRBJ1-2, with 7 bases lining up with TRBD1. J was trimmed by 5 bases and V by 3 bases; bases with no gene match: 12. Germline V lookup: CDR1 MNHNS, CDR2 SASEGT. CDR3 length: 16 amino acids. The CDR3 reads CASSEGTGTAIYGYTF. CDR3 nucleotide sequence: TGTGCCAGCAGTGAGGGGACCGGGACAGCTATATATGGCTACACCTTC.

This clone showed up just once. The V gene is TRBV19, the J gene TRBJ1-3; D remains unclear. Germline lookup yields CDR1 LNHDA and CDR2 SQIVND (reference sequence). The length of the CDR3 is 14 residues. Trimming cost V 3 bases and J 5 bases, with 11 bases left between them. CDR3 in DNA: TGTGCCAGTAGTATCTCCCGGGCCAGAAACACCATATATTTT. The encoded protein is CASSISRARNTIYF.

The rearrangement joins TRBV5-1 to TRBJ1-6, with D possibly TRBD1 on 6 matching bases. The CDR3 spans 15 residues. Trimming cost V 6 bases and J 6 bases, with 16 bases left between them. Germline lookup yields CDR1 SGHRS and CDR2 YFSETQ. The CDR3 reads CASTWTDRRNSPLHF. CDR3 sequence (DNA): TGCGCCAGCACTTGGACTGACAGGCGTAATTCACCCCTCCACTTT. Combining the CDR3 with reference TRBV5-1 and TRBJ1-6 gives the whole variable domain KAGVTQTPRYLIKTRGQQVTLSCSPISGHRSVSWYQQTPGQGLQFLFEYFSETQRNKGNFPGRFSGRQFSNSRSEMNVSTLELGDSALYLCASTWTDRRNSPLHFGNGTRLTVT.

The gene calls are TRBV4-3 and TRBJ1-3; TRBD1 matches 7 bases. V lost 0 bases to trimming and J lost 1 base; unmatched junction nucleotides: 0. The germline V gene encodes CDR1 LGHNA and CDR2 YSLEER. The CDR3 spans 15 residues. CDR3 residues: CASSQDRGSGNTIYF. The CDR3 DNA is TGCGCCAGCAGCCAAGACAGGGGGTCTGGAAACACCATATATTTT.

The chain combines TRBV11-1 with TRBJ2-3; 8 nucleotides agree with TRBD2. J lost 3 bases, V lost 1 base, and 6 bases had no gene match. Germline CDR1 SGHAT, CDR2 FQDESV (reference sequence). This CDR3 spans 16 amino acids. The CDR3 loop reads CASSLGAGGRTDTQYF. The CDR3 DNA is TGTGCCAGCAGCTTAGGGGCGGGGGGCCGTACAGATACGCAGTATTTT.

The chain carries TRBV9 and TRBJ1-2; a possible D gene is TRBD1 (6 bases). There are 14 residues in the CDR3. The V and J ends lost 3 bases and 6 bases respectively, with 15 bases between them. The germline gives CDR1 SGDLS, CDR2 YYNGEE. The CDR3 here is CASSDLLRGNGYTF. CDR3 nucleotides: TGTGCCAGCAGCGATTTATTGAGGGGGAATGGCTACACCTTC.

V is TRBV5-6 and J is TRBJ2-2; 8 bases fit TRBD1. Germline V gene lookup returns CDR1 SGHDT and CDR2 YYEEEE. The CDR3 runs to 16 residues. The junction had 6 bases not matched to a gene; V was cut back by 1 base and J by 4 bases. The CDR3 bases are TGTGCCAGCAGCTTGTATGGACAGGGTGGCACCGGGGAGCTGTTTTTT. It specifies CASSLYGQGGTGELFF.

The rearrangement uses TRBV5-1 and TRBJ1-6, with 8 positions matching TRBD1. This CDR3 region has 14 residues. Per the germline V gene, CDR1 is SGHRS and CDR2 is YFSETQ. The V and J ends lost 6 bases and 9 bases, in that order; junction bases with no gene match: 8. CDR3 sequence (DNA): TGCGCCAGCAATGGAGACAGGGGAGGTTCACCCCTCCACTTT. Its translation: CASNGDRGGSPLHF.

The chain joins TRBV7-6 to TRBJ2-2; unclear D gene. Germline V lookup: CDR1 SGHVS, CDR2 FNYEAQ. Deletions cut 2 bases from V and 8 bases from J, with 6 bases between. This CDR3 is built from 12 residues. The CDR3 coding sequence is TGTGCCAGCAGCTTAAGAGCGGGGGAGCTGTTTTTT. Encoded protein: CASSLRAGELFF. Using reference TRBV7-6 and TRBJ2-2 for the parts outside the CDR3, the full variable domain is GAGVSQSPRYKVTKRGQDVALRCDPISGHVSLYWYRQALGQGPEFLTYFNYEAQQDKSGLPNDRFSAERPEGSISTLTIQRTEQRDSAMYRCASSLRAGELFFGEGSRLTVL.

The CDR3 is CASSLGLAGSTGELFF. CDR3 sequence (DNA): TGTGCCAGCAGCCTAGGACTAGCGGGATCCACCGGGGAGCTGTTTTTT. The rearrangement joins TRBV4-2 to TRBJ2-2; TRBD2 matches 12 bases. Trimming cost V 4 bases and J 4 bases; bases outside gene matches: 4. The CDR3 runs to 16 residues. The germline CDR1 and CDR2 sequences are LGHNA and YNFKEQ.

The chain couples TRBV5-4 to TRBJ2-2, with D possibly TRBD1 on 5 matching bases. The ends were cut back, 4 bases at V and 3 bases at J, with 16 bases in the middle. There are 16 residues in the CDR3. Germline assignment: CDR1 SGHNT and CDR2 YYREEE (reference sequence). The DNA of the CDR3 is TGTGCCAGCAGCCTAGGGGCAGGCCATCACACCGGGGAGCTGTTTTTT. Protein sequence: CASSLGAGHHTGELFF.

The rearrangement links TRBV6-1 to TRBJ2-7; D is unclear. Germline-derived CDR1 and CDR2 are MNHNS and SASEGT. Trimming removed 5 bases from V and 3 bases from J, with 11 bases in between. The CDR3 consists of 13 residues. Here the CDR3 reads CASSWTALYEQYF. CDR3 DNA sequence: TGTGCCAGCAGTTGGACGGCACTCTACGAGCAGTACTTC.

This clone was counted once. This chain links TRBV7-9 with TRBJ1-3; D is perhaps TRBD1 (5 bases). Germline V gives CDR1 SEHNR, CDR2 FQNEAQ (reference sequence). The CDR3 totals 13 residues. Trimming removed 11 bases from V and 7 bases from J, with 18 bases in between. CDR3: CAGDSDSPNTIYF. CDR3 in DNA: TGTGCCGGCGACTCCGACAGTCCCAACACCATATATTTT.

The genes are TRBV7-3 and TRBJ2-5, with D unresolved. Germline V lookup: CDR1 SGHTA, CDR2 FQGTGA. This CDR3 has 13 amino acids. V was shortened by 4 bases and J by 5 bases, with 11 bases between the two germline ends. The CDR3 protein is CASSSTPRETQYF. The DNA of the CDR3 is TGTGCCAGCAGCTCGACCCCCCGGGAGACCCAGTACTTC.

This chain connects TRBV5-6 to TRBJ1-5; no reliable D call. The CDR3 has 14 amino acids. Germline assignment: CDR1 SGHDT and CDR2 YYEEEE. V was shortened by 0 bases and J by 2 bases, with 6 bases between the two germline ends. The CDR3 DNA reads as TGTGCCAGCAGCTTGGGCGGGCGCAATCAGCCCCAGCATTTT. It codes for CASSLGGRNQPQHF. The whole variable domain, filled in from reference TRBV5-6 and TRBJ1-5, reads DAGVTQSPTHLIKTRGQQVTLRCSPKSGHDTVSWYQQALGQGPQFIFQYYEEEERQRGNFPDRFSGHQFPNYSSELNVNALLLGDSALYLCASSLGGRNQPQHFGDGTRLSIL.

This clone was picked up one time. CDR3 bases: TGTGCCAGTAGGGGGAACTCTGGGGCCAACGTCCTGACTTTC. The encoded protein is CASRGNSGANVLTF. The chain has TRBV19 and TRBJ2-6; D remains ambiguous. The CDR3 runs 14 residues. V was cut by 6 bases and J by 0 bases, with 6 bases left in between. Germline lookup yields CDR1 LNHDA and CDR2 SQIVND (reference sequence). Combining the CDR3 with reference TRBV19 and TRBJ2-6 gives the whole variable domain DGGITQSPKYLFRKEGQNVTLSCEQNLNHDAMYWYRQDPGQGLRLIYYSQIVNDFQKGDIAEGYSVSREKKESFPLTVTSAQKNPTAFYLCASRGNSGANVLTFGAGSRLTVL.

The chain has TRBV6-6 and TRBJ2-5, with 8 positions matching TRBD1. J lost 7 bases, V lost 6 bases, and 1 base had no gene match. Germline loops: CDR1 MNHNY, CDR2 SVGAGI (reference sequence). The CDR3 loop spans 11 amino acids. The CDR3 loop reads CASSGQGTQYF. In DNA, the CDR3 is TGTGCCAGCAGCGGACAGGGGACCCAGTACTTC.

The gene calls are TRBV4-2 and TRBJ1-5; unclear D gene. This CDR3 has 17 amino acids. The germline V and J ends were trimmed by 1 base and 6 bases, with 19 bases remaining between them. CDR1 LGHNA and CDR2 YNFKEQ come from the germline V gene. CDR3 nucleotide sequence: TGTGCCAGCAGCCAAGGGAAAGGGTTGAGTAGTATTCAGCCCCAGCATTTT. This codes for CASSQGKGLSSIQPQHF.

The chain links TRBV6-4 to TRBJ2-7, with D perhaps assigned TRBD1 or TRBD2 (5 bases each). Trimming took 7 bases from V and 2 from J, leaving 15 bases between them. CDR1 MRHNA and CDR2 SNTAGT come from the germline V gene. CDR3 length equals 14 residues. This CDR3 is CASTGGHRPYEQYF. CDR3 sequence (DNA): TGTGCCAGCACCGGAGGACACCGTCCCTACGAGCAGTACTTC.

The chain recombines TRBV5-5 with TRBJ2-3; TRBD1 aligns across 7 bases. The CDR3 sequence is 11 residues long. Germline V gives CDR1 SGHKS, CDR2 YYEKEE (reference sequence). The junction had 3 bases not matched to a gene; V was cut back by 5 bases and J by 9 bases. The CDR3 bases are TGTGCCAGCAGGACGACAGGGACGCAGTATTTT. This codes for CASRTTGTQYF.

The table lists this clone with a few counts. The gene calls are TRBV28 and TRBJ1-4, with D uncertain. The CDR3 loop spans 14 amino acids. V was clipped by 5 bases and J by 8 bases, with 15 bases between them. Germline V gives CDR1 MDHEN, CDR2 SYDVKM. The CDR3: CASSGVNTVEKLFF. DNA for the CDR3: TGTGCCAGCAGTGGAGTTAACACCGTGGAAAAACTGTTTTTT.